Below, 26 T cell receptor beta chains from the same sample are listed, as sequenced in a study of cytomegalovirus exposure and HLA in healthy donors. Amplification used 60 Vbeta primers and 13 Jbeta primers. Data came from immunoSEQ multiplex PCR; TCRdb stores just in-frame clones and leaves some out. The sample has fewer than 250,000 clones; around 90% are singletons. Input material: PBMCs. These receptors originate from a boy between 2 and 15 years old in good health and CMV-seronegative.

The chain employs TRBV6-5 and TRBJ1-1; 7 bases are a match to TRBD1. This CDR3 comprises 14 residues. V was pared by 5 bases and J by 1 base, with 4 bases of the junction left unmatched. Germline-derived CDR1 and CDR2 are MNHEY and SVGAGI. The CDR3 DNA is TGTGCCAGCAGTGCGGGACAGCCGAACACTGAAGCTTTCTTT. This gives the protein CASSAGQPNTEAFF.

This rearrangement joins TRBV7-3 to TRBJ2-5, with 12 bases that match TRBD2. CDR1 is SGHTA and CDR2 is FQGTGA in the germline V gene. The CDR3 is 15 residues long. V shed 5 bases, J shed 3 bases, and the junction held 4 bases outside the gene matches. DNA for the CDR3: TGTGCCAGCAGCGAGACTAGCGGGGGTAAAGAGACCCAGTACTTC. It codes for CASSETSGGKETQYF.

The chain employs TRBV5-4 and TRBJ1-4; no reliable D call. The CDR3 totals 11 residues. Germline V lookup: CDR1 SGHNT, CDR2 YYREEE (reference sequence). V was shortened by 2 bases and J by 8 bases, with 4 bases between the two germline ends. The CDR3 nucleotides are TGTGCCAGCAGCTTTCAAGAAAAACTGTTTTTT. Its translation is CASSFQEKLFF.

CDR3 DNA: TGTGCCAGTAGCGCCGGGCAGGGGGCAGGCCAGCCCCAGCATTTT. It is translated as CASSAGQGAGQPQHF. The chain joins TRBV19 to TRBJ1-5, with TRBD1 matching over 8 bases. The V gene's germline CDR1 is LNHDA and CDR2 SQIVND (reference sequence). This CDR3 is built from 15 residues. The V and J ends lost 6 bases and 7 bases, in that order; junction bases with no gene match: 11.

The chain has TRBV10-3 and TRBJ2-5, with D perhaps matching TRBD1 (7 bases). Germline CDR1 reads ENHRY; CDR2 reads SYGVKD. Trimming removed 7 bases at V and 5 bases at J, with 14 bases between. The CDR3 consists of 13 residues. This CDR3 reads CAIKGAAGETQYF. The DNA for the CDR3 is TGTGCCATCAAGGGGGCGGCGGGGGAGACCCAGTACTTC.

The rearrangement links TRBV7-9 to TRBJ1-4; the D gene is possibly TRBD1 (6 bases). The germline V gene encodes CDR1 SEHNR and CDR2 FQNEAQ (reference sequence). This CDR3 comprises 16 residues. V was clipped by 4 bases and J by 4 bases, with 16 bases between them. The CDR3 loop reads CASSWGRGGINEKLFF. The CDR3 DNA sequence: TGTGCCAGCAGCTGGGGGCGGGGGGGGATTAATGAAAAACTGTTTTTT.

The rearrangement uses TRBV2 and TRBJ1-4, with 10 bases matching TRBD1. The CDR3 totals 17 residues. V dropped 4 bases and J dropped 2; count of bases not matched to a gene: 7. Germline V gene sequence: CDR1 SNHLY, CDR2 FYNNEI. CDR3 in DNA: TGTGCCAGCAGTGGTATCGGGACAGGGGAGACTAATGAAAAACTGTTTTTT. This gives the protein CASSGIGTGETNEKLFF.

In its sample, this clone was seen a few times. The V call is TRBV5-1, the J call TRBJ1-3; 7 bases map to TRBD1. CDR3 length: 15 amino acids. Germline V gene data show CDR1 as SGHRS and CDR2 as YFSETQ. After removal of 5 bases from V and 3 bases from J, the junction contained 8 bases not matched to a gene. The CDR3 protein is CASRETTGFGNTIYF. Written as DNA, the CDR3 is TGCGCCAGCAGGGAGACGACAGGGTTTGGAAACACCATATATTTT.

This clone was observed once. The chain joins TRBV11-1 to TRBJ1-1; the D is unclear. V was clipped by 2 bases and J by 0 bases, with 4 bases between them. This CDR3 spans 13 amino acids. The germline CDR1 and CDR2 sequences are SGHAT and FQDESV (reference sequence). The CDR3 region is CASSLTVNTEAFF. In DNA, the CDR3 is TGTGCCAGCAGCTTAACAGTGAACACTGAAGCTTTCTTT.

This sequence joins TRBV9 and TRBJ1-2; 10 bases fit TRBD1. Germline V gives CDR1 SGDLS, CDR2 YYNGEE. V shed 5 bases and J 4 bases; nucleotides not matched to a gene: 5. The CDR3 has 14 amino acids. CDR3 region: CASSETGGGYGYTF. The CDR3 DNA follows: TGTGCCAGCAGTGAGACAGGGGGCGGCTATGGCTACACCTTC.

This clone was detected only a few times. The V call is TRBV2, the J call TRBJ1-4, with 8 bases identical to TRBD1. V gave up 7 bases and J gave up 7 bases; unmatched junction bases: 5. The CDR3 sequence is 13 residues long. Germline-derived CDR1 and CDR2 are SNHLY and FYNNEI. DNA for the CDR3: TGTGCCAGCACAGACAGGGGCGGTGAAAAACTGTTTTTT. As protein: CASTDRGGEKLFF.

This clone showed up just once. The chain is built from TRBV5-4 and TRBJ2-3, with 8 bases aligning to TRBD1. The CDR3 length is 14 residues. V lost 5 bases and J lost 0; bases outside the gene matches: 2. CDR1 and CDR2 from the germline V gene are SGHNT and YYREEE (reference sequence). In DNA, the CDR3 is TGTGCCAGCAGAGGGGACAGGAGCACAGATACGCAGTATTTT. It specifies CASRGDRSTDTQYF.

V usage is TRBV13 and J usage is TRBJ2-7; tentatively, D is TRBD2 (6 bases). This CDR3 region has 16 residues. The ends were cut back, 7 bases at V and 0 bases at J, with 19 bases in the middle. The germline gives CDR1 PRHDT, CDR2 FYEKMQ (reference sequence). In DNA, the CDR3 is TGTGCCAGCAACCGACCGGGGGTCGGGAGCTCCTACGAGCAGTACTTC. Translation gives CASNRPGVGSSYEQYF.

The rearrangement uses TRBV5-1 and TRBJ2-1, with D possibly TRBD1 on 5 matching bases. The CDR3 spans 14 residues. CDR1 and CDR2 from the germline V gene are SGHRS and YFSETQ. Trimming took 0 bases from V and 6 from J, leaving 10 bases between them. CDR3 in DNA: TGCGCCAGCAGCTTGGATAAAGGGGTCAATGAGCAGTTCTTC. Its translation: CASSLDKGVNEQFF.

The chain has TRBV29-1 and TRBJ2-7; TRBD1 matches 10 bases. CDR1 SQVTM and CDR2 ANQGSEA come from the germline V gene. V was pared by 5 bases and J by 2 bases, with 3 bases of the junction left unmatched. The CDR3 has 13 amino acids. CDR3 region: CSVLGTGAYEQYF. CDR3 sequence (DNA): TGCAGCGTTCTGGGGACAGGGGCCTACGAGCAGTACTTC.

This chain uses TRBV9 with TRBJ1-2; tentatively, D is TRBD1 (6 bases). The CDR3 has 15 residues. Per the germline V gene, CDR1 is SGDLS and CDR2 is YYNGEE. Trimming removed 4 bases from V and 0 bases from J, with 13 bases in between. The DNA of the CDR3 is TGTGCCAGCAGCCCCCGGGACACCTCTAACTATGGCTACACCTTC. It translates to CASSPRDTSNYGYTF.

The V gene is TRBV6-6, the J gene TRBJ1-5; a weak D match, TRBD1 (5 bases). Germline V lookup: CDR1 MNHNY, CDR2 SVGAGI (reference sequence). Trimming cost V 3 bases and J 5 bases, with 11 bases left between them. This CDR3 contains 14 residues. For the CDR3, the DNA is TGTGCCAGCAGTTATGGCGGGGGTTATCAGCCCCAGCATTTT. Protein: CASSYGGGYQPQHF.

The chain combines TRBV15 with TRBJ2-7, with D perhaps TRBD2 (5 bases). This CDR3 is built from 15 residues. The ends were cut back, 4 bases at V and 6 bases at J, with 19 bases in the middle. Germline CDR1 and CDR2: LNHNV and YYDKDF (reference sequence). Here the CDR3 DNA reads TGTGCCACCAGCACGAACCGGGATCTACTTAGCGAGCAGTACTTC. Amino acid sequence: CATSTNRDLLSEQYF.

The CDR3 loop reads CASSLRVGGGVVTEAFF. CDR3 bases: TGTGCCAGCAGCTTGAGGGTGGGAGGGGGAGTGGTCACTGAAGCTTTCTTT. This sequence joins TRBV7-2 and TRBJ1-1, with a weak D call TRBD1 (6 bases). CDR1 SGHTA and CDR2 FQGNSA come from the germline V gene. The germline V and J ends were trimmed by 3 bases and 4 bases, with 21 bases remaining between them. CDR3 size: 17 residues.

The V and J genes are TRBV7-9 and TRBJ2-6; D unclear. The CDR3 has 13 amino acids. The germline gives CDR1 SEHNR, CDR2 FQNEAQ (reference sequence). V was shortened by 5 bases and J by 4 bases, with 6 bases between the two germline ends. The CDR3 reads CASSLTGANVLTF. As DNA, the CDR3 is TGTGCCAGCAGCCTGACAGGGGCCAACGTCCTGACTTTC.

The chain links TRBV6-4 to TRBJ2-5; D is perhaps TRBD2 (5 bases). The DNA matches TRBJ2-7 better at its end, which makes the J call doubtful. Germline V gene sequence: CDR1 MRHNA, CDR2 SNTAGT. There are 14 residues in the CDR3. DNA of the CDR3: TGTGCCAGCAACGTGGTGGGAGCTTCGCGCGAGCAGTACTTC. This translates into CASNVVGASREQYF.

The genes are TRBV27 and TRBJ2-5; D is possibly TRBD2 (6 bases). CDR1 MNHEY and CDR2 SMNVEV come from the germline V gene (reference sequence). The CDR3 length is 16 residues. The germline V and J ends were trimmed by 2 bases and 2 bases, with 15 bases remaining between them. The CDR3 nucleotides are TGTGCCAGCAGTTTAAATTCAGGAGGGAATCAAGAGACCCAGTACTTC. Its protein product is CASSLNSGGNQETQYF.

The genes are TRBV30 and TRBJ1-4; D is unclear. Germline assignment: CDR1 GTSNPN and CDR2 SVGIG (reference sequence). The ends were cut back, 2 bases at V and 0 bases at J, with 7 bases in the middle. The CDR3 is 14 residues long. CDR3 coding DNA: TGTGCCTGGAGTTTAATGTCAACTAATGAAAAACTGTTTTTT. The encoded protein is CAWSLMSTNEKLFF. The full variable domain, with the rest looked up from reference TRBV30 and TRBJ1-4, is SQTIHQWPATLVQPVGSPLSLECTVEGTSNPNLYWYRQAAGRGLQLLFYSVGIGQISSEVPQNLSASRPQDRQFILSSKKLLLSDSGFYLCAWSLMSTNEKLFFGSGTQLSVL.

This chain connects TRBV29-1 to TRBJ1-2; 9 positions agree with TRBD1. The V segment lost 5 bases and the J segment 5 bases; nucleotides outside the gene matches: 6. The CDR3 is made up of 13 amino acids. Germline V gene sequence: CDR1 SQVTM, CDR2 ANQGSEA. CDR3 residues: CSVSDRGVYGYTF. In DNA, the CDR3 is TGCAGCGTTTCGGACAGGGGAGTTTATGGCTACACCTTC.

The chain couples TRBV9 to TRBJ2-5; 9 bases align to TRBD2. CDR1 SGDLS and CDR2 YYNGEE come from the germline V gene. The CDR3 has 15 residues. After removal of 0 bases from V and 4 bases from J, the junction contained 4 bases not matched to a gene. CDR3 residues: CASSVGRREGETQYF. CDR3 bases: TGTGCCAGCAGCGTAGGGAGGCGGGAGGGAGAGACCCAGTACTTC.

The chain uses TRBV6-1 and TRBJ1-3, with a tentative D call TRBD1 (5 bases). The germline V and J ends were trimmed by 2 bases and 2 bases, with 7 bases remaining between them. The CDR3 sequence is 14 residues long. Germline V CDR1 and CDR2: MNHNS, SASEGT. CDR3 DNA sequence: TGTGCCAGCAGTGAACAGGGAACTGGAAACACCATATATTTT. Residues: CASSEQGTGNTIYF.